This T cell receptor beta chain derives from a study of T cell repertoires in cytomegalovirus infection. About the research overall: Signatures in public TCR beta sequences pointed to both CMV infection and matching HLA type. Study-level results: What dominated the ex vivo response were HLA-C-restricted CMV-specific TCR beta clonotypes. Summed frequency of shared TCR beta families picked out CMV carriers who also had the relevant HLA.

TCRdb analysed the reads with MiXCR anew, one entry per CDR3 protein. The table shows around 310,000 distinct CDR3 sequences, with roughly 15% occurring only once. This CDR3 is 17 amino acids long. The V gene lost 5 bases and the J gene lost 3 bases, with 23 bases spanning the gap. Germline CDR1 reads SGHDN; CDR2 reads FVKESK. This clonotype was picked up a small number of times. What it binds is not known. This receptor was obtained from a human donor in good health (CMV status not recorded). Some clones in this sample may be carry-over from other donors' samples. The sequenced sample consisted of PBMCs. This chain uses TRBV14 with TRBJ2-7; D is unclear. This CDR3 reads CASSSNNVGIPYYEQYF. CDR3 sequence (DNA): TGTGCCAGCAGCTCTAACAATGTGGGAATACCCTACTACGAGCAGTACTTC.